The next 26 T cell receptor beta chains were all read from a single sample in a study of cytomegalovirus exposure and HLA in healthy donors (dated by TCRdb to 2015 to 2018). To prepare the library, the immunoSEQ multiplex PCR assay was applied. For the multiplex PCR, a mixture combining 60 forward primers for TCR Vbeta segments and 13 reverse primers for TCR Jbeta segments was used. The table comes from immuneACCESS by way of TCRdb, which keeps in-frame sequences with V and J called. Part of the clones is missing from these tables; in studies checked, under half for an unresolved V gene and the rest for unknown reasons. This sample lists about 81,000 clones; just over 75% were detected once. The ten largest clones capture more than 2.5% of the sample. Input material: PBMCs. These receptors all stem from a middle-aged man in good health and CMV-seropositive.

The table lists this clone with a count of one. The chain recombines TRBV7-2 with TRBJ2-7, with 9 bases matching TRBD1. Unmatched junction bases numbered 9, after V lost 6 bases and J lost 3 bases. The length of the CDR3 is 15 residues. CDR1 and CDR2 (germline): SGHTA, FQGNSA. CDR3 protein: CASSNTLGQGYEQYF. DNA of the CDR3: TGTGCCAGCAGTAACACTTTGGGACAGGGCTACGAGCAGTACTTC.

This clone was seen only a few times. V is TRBV5-5 and J is TRBJ1-4; D is unresolved. Germline lookup yields CDR1 SGHKS and CDR2 YYEKEE (reference sequence). The CDR3 has 14 residues. Deletions cut 0 bases from V and 8 bases from J, with 11 bases between. The CDR3 bases are TGTGCCAGCAGCTTGGGATTTAGAGGGGAAAAACTGTTTTTT. It translates to CASSLGFRGEKLFF.

CDR3 in amino acids: CASSLASGTGGYEQYF. CDR3 in DNA: TGTGCCAGCAGCTTGGCGTCCGGGACAGGGGGCTACGAGCAGTACTTC. V usage is TRBV5-6 and J usage is TRBJ2-7; 11 nucleotides line up with TRBD1. Per the germline V gene, CDR1 is SGHDT and CDR2 is YYEEEE. The V and J ends lost 0 bases and 3 bases, in that order; junction bases with no gene match: 5. The CDR3 runs to 16 residues.

Comments on this clone: Additional DNA sequences in this sample encode the identical CDR3. V and J are TRBV13 and TRBJ2-2; 7 bases agree with TRBD2. V lost 2 bases, J lost 6 bases, and 6 bases stayed unmatched. This CDR3 has 15 amino acids. Germline-derived CDR1 and CDR2 are PRHDT and FYEKMQ (reference sequence). Here the CDR3 DNA reads TGTGCCAGCAGCTTATTAAAGGGAGGGTCCGGGGAGCTGTTTTTT. Protein sequence: CASSLLKGGSGELFF.

This sequence joins TRBV5-8 and TRBJ1-5; TRBD1 matches 7 bases. Germline V gene sequence: CDR1 SGHTS, CDR2 YDEGEE. This CDR3 region has 18 residues. V lost 3 bases, J lost 5 bases, and 17 bases stayed unmatched. CDR3 loop: CASSSRSNLQGLYQPQHF. CDR3 nucleotides: TGTGCCAGCAGCTCTCGGTCCAATTTACAGGGGCTTTATCAGCCCCAGCATTTT. Full variable domain (outside the CDR3, taken from reference TRBV5-8 and TRBJ1-5): EAGVTQSPTHLIKTRGQQATLRCSPISGHTSVYWYQQALGLGLQFLLWYDEGEERNRGNFPPRFSGRQFPNYSSELNVNALELEDSALYLCASSSRSNLQGLYQPQHFGDGTRLSIL.

The chain joins TRBV27 to TRBJ1-1; 8 bases line up with TRBD1. The V segment lost 4 bases and the J segment 8 bases; nucleotides outside the gene matches: 12. Looked up from germline, CDR1 is MNHEY and CDR2 is SMNVEV (reference sequence). The CDR3 runs 15 residues. DNA for the CDR3: TGTGCCAGCAGTTCACCCAAATCAGGGACAGGAGAAGCTTTCTTT. Translation gives CASSSPKSGTGEAFF.

This clone was counted a few times. One end of the junction varies from germline; a read error may be responsible. The chain carries TRBV11-2 and TRBJ2-6; TRBD1 is a possible D gene (5 bases). The length of the CDR3 is 15 residues. Germline V lookup: CDR1 SGHAT, CDR2 FQNNGV. CDR3 in amino acids: CASSFLISGANGLTF. CDR3 nucleotide sequence: TGTGCCAGCAGCTTCCTGATCTCTGGGGCCAACGGCCTGACTTTC.

This chain joins TRBV30 and TRBJ2-1, with 10 bases that match TRBD2. The CDR3 sequence is 15 residues long. With V trimmed by 2 bases and J by 12 bases, 13 bases remained unmatched. Germline lookup yields CDR1 GTSNPN and CDR2 SVGIG (reference sequence). The CDR3, as DNA: TGTGCCTGGAGTTTTCCCCTAGCGGGAGTGGTCCCGCAGTTCTTC. As protein: CAWSFPLAGVVPQFF.

As concerns this clone: A read error is likely, as this CDR3 ends without the conserved phenylalanine or tryptophan. The gene calls are TRBV5-3 and TRBJ1-1; TRBD1 matches at 7 bases. Being an ORF, TRBV5-3 has a function that is uncertain. With 2 bases clipped from V and 5 bases from J, the junction kept 3 bases outside the gene matches. The length of the CDR3 is 13 residues. The CDR3: CARSFTDRTEAFL. Here the CDR3 DNA reads TGTGCCAGAAGCTTTACGGACAGGACTGAAGCTTTCCTT.

The rearrangement uses TRBV11-3 and TRBJ1-2; D remains ambiguous. The V end lost 3 bases, the J end lost 0 bases, and 5 bases lay between the germline ends. CDR3 length equals 13 residues. The germline V gene encodes CDR1 SGHNT and CDR2 YENEEA. CDR3 in amino acids: CASSFTANYGYTF. CDR3 sequence (DNA): TGTGCCAGCAGCTTTACAGCTAACTATGGCTACACCTTC.

The chain joins TRBV5-1 to TRBJ2-7, with D maybe TRBD2 (6 bases). V lost 0 bases, J lost 2 bases, and 12 bases lay in between. The CDR3 has 15 amino acids. Germline lookup yields CDR1 SGHRS and CDR2 YFSETQ. The CDR3 loop reads CASSLAGLSTYEQYF. The DNA of the CDR3 is TGCGCCAGCAGCTTGGCGGGACTCAGTACCTACGAGCAGTACTTC.

This chain connects TRBV4-2 to TRBJ2-3, with TRBD2 matching over 9 bases. The CDR3 is 16 residues long. Trimming cost V 0 bases and J 3 bases; bases outside gene matches: 4. Germline V gives CDR1 LGHNA, CDR2 YNFKEQ. This CDR3 is CASSQESGRYTDTQYF. CDR3 nucleotide sequence: TGTGCCAGCAGCCAAGAAAGCGGGAGGTATACAGATACGCAGTATTTT.

DNA for the CDR3: TGTGCCAGTAGTAAGGAACGAGGGCGGAGTAGCACAGATACGCAGTATTTT. Protein: CASSKERGRSSTDTQYF. The chain carries TRBV19 and TRBJ2-3; a possible D gene is TRBD2 (5 bases). This CDR3 comprises 17 residues. Germline values: CDR1 LNHDA, CDR2 SQIVND (reference sequence). The ends were cut back, 4 bases at V and 0 bases at J, with 17 bases in the middle.

The rearrangement links TRBV29-1 to TRBJ2-3, with D maybe TRBD2 (6 bases). CDR1 and CDR2 from the germline V gene are SQVTM and ANQGSEA. Trimming removed 4 bases at V and 0 bases at J, with 8 bases between. The CDR3 contains 13 residues. The CDR3 DNA reads as TGCAGCGTTGGCGCGGGAAGCACAGATACGCAGTATTTT. Protein: CSVGAGSTDTQYF.

The gene calls are TRBV30 and TRBJ2-3; 9 positions match TRBD1. The germline V gene has CDR1 GTSNPN and CDR2 SVGIG (reference sequence). V gave up 2 bases and J gave up 3 bases; unmatched junction bases: 6. This CDR3 is 15 amino acids long. The DNA for the CDR3 is TGTGCCTGGAGTCGGGACAGGGAACGTACAGATACGCAGTATTTT. It encodes CAWSRDRERTDTQYF.

The rearrangement uses TRBV9 and TRBJ2-3; TRBD2 aligns across 14 bases. This CDR3 region has 15 residues. J was trimmed by 6 bases and V by 6 bases; bases with no gene match: 6. Germline assignment: CDR1 SGDLS and CDR2 YYNGEE. CDR3 sequence: CASTRLAGGWDTQYF. In DNA, the CDR3 is TGTGCCAGCACGCGACTAGCGGGAGGGTGGGATACGCAGTATTTT.

The V gene is TRBV6-5, the J gene TRBJ1-1; a weak D match, TRBD1 (6 bases). The ends were cut back, 6 bases at V and 5 bases at J, with 16 bases in the middle. In germline, CDR1 is MNHEY, CDR2 SVGAGI. The CDR3 runs 14 residues. CDR3 nucleotides: TGTGCCAGCAGCTGGGGGGGCGCTGGTACTGAAGCTTTCTTT. Its translation is CASSWGGAGTEAFF.

J is TRBJ2-3 and V is TRBV5-6, with 8 positions matching TRBD1. V lost 4 bases, J lost 7 bases, and 5 bases stayed unmatched. Germline V gene data show CDR1 as SGHDT and CDR2 as YYEEEE. CDR3 length: 13 residues. This CDR3 reads CASSKTGVYTQYF. The CDR3 DNA is TGTGCCAGCAGCAAGACAGGGGTGTATACGCAGTATTTT.

The chain has TRBV5-1 and TRBJ2-7; D gene uncertain. Per germline, CDR1 SGHRS and CDR2 YFSETQ. Trimming removed 0 bases at V and 3 bases at J, with 4 bases between. This CDR3 region has 12 residues. The CDR3 nucleotides read TGCGCCAGCAGCTTGGACATCTACGAGCAGTACTTC. It translates to CASSLDIYEQYF.

This chain links TRBV27 with TRBJ2-7, with TRBD2 matching over 12 bases. The V and J ends lost 6 bases and 0 bases, in that order; junction bases with no gene match: 6. Germline lookup yields CDR1 MNHEY and CDR2 SMNVEV (reference sequence). CDR3 length: 16 residues. The CDR3: CASRFGTSGFSYEQYF. CDR3 in DNA: TGTGCCAGCAGATTCGGGACTAGCGGGTTCTCCTACGAGCAGTACTTC.

For this clone: Germline and junction disagree at one end, which may indicate a read error. The chain combines TRBV18 with TRBJ1-2, with 7 bases that match TRBD1. This CDR3 region has 16 residues. The germline gives CDR1 KGHSH, CDR2 LQKENI. CDR3 region: CASSPPGTVANYGCTF. CDR3 nucleotide sequence: TGTGCCAGCTCACCACCGGGGACAGTGGCTAACTATGGCTGCACCTTC.

This clone was counted a single time. The chain uses TRBV19 and TRBJ2-5, with 7 bases that match TRBD1. V was clipped by 7 bases and J by 4 bases; unmatched bases: 9. The germline V gene has CDR1 LNHDA and CDR2 SQIVND (reference sequence). The length of the CDR3 is 14 residues. The CDR3 loop is CASTPSPGGETQYF. CDR3 nucleotides: TGTGCCAGTACTCCTTCCCCAGGGGGAGAGACCCAGTACTTC. Together with reference TRBV19 and TRBJ2-5, the CDR3 gives the full variable domain: DGGITQSPKYLFRKEGQNVTLSCEQNLNHDAMYWYRQDPGQGLRLIYYSQIVNDFQKGDIAEGYSVSREKKESFPLTVTSAQKNPTAFYLCASTPSPGGETQYFGPGTRLLVL.

The rearrangement links TRBV7-2 to TRBJ2-7, with TRBD2 matching 14 bases. CDR3 size: 17 residues. Trimming removed 1 base from V and 4 bases from J; junction bases left unmatched: 6. CDR1 is SGHTA, CDR2 FQGNSA, per germline. In nucleotides, the CDR3 is TGTGCCAGCAGCTTAGAGACTAGCGGGAGGGGGGAATACGAGCAGTACTTC. This encodes CASSLETSGRGEYEQYF. The complete variable domain, with remaining parts taken from reference TRBV7-2 and TRBJ2-7, reads GAGVSQSPSNKVTEKGKDVELRCDPISGHTALYWYRQSLGQGLEFLIYFQGNSAPDKSGLPSDRFSAERTGGSVSTLTIQRTQQEDSAVYLCASSLETSGRGEYEQYFGPGTRLTVT.

This rearrangement joins TRBV20-1 to TRBJ2-7, with 7 bases identical to TRBD2. CDR3 length equals 11 residues. From germline, CDR1 is DFQATT and CDR2 SNEGSKA (reference sequence). The CDR3 DNA reads TGCTCCTGGGGAGGGTCCTACGAGCAGTACTTC. It specifies CSWGGSYEQYF.

This chain joins TRBV7-2 and TRBJ2-2; tentative D call: TRBD2 (6 bases). Trimming removed 1 base from V and 4 bases from J, with 7 bases in between. Germline values: CDR1 SGHTA, CDR2 FQGNSA. The CDR3 runs to 14 residues. The CDR3 DNA is TGTGCCAGCAGCTTAGGGAGGGTCACCGGGGAGCTGTTTTTT. Amino acids: CASSLGRVTGELFF.

The CDR3 here is CASSYSAIRPGYTF. In nucleotides, the CDR3 is TGTGCCAGCAGTTACTCGGCCATTCGCCCTGGCTACACCTTC. V usage is TRBV6-5 and J usage is TRBJ1-2, with no clear D. This CDR3 spans 14 amino acids. Germline V CDR1 and CDR2: MNHEY, SVGAGI. Trimming shortened V by 0 bases and J by 7 bases, and 12 bases separated the two germline ends.